Following are 19 T cell receptor beta chains from one sample sequenced in a study of control samples from healthy donors and cancer patients. TCRdb keeps only in-frame clones here, not all; method: immunoSEQ multiplex PCR. Of 170,000 or so clones listed, approximately 91% are singletons. Source material: blood. The source of these receptors is a woman aged 40-49 years in good health.

The chain employs TRBV10-3 and TRBJ1-2, with D possibly being TRBD1 (6 bases). Germline V CDR1 and CDR2: ENHRY, SYGVKD. The CDR3 runs to 14 residues. Trimming left V 3 bases short and J 4 bases short, with 12 bases between. The CDR3 DNA reads as TGTGCCATCAGTGATGGGGGCTGGGGCTATGGCTACACCTTC. Its translation is CAISDGGWGYGYTF.

The chain combines TRBV28 with TRBJ1-4; D possibly corresponds to TRBD1 (5 bases). This CDR3 comprises 14 residues. Germline assignment: CDR1 MDHEN and CDR2 SYDVKM. The V gene lost 7 bases and the J gene lost 15 bases, with 24 bases spanning the gap. CDR3 loop: CASNRPGPLGRLFF. As DNA, the CDR3 is TGTGCCAGCAACCGGCCGGGACCCCTCGGTCGGTTGTTTTTT.

V usage is TRBV15 and J usage is TRBJ2-1; no reliable D call. Germline V gene data show CDR1 as LNHNV and CDR2 as YYDKDF (reference sequence). V was shortened by 0 bases and J by 0 bases, with 6 bases between the two germline ends. CDR3 length: 15 amino acids. This CDR3 is CATSRDMSSYNEQFF. The CDR3 DNA reads as TGTGCCACCAGCAGAGACATGAGCTCCTACAATGAGCAGTTCTTC.

This clone appeared once. V gene TRBV28 combines with J gene TRBJ1-6; weak D call: TRBD1 (5 bases). With 5 bases removed from V and 5 bases from J, the gap between germline ends came to 16 bases. CDR1 and CDR2 from the germline V gene are MDHEN and SYDVKM. This CDR3 spans 16 amino acids. The CDR3 region has the DNA TGTGCCAGCAGTCCTCGGACGGGACCAGATAATTCACCCCTCCACTTT. Translation: CASSPRTGPDNSPLHF.

The chain has TRBV7-9 and TRBJ1-2, with no clear D. CDR3 size: 14 residues. V lost 1 base and J 5 bases, leaving 11 bases between the germline ends. Germline V gene lookup returns CDR1 SEHNR and CDR2 FQNEAQ (reference sequence). The CDR3 nucleotides read TGTGCCAGCAGCTTAGTTTCGGCTCAGTATGGCTACACCTTC. It specifies CASSLVSAQYGYTF. Based on the CDR3 plus reference TRBV7-9 and TRBJ1-2, the full variable domain is DTGVSQNPRHKITKRGQNVTFRCDPISEHNRLYWYRQTLGQGPEFLTYFQNEAQLEKSRLLSDRFSAERPKGSFSTLEIQRTEQGDSAMYLCASSLVSAQYGYTFGSGTRLTVV.

J is TRBJ2-5 and V is TRBV7-3, with 7 nucleotides matching TRBD1. The V gene's germline CDR1 is SGHTA and CDR2 FQGTGA. There are 13 residues in the CDR3. The V and J ends lost 5 bases and 2 bases, in that order; junction bases with no gene match: 2. The CDR3: CASSLGQQETQYF. The CDR3 nucleotides read TGTGCCAGCAGCCTGGGACAGCAAGAGACCCAGTACTTC.

The CDR3 coding sequence is TGTGCCAGCAGTTCCCTCGGGACAATCCGCTATGGCTACACCTTC. This gives the protein CASSSLGTIRYGYTF. This chain connects TRBV27 to TRBJ1-2; a weak D match, TRBD1 (6 bases). This CDR3 is 15 amino acids long. Germline assignment: CDR1 MNHEY and CDR2 SMNVEV (reference sequence). The V end was cut by 4 bases, the J end by 4 bases, with 16 bases between.

This chain joins TRBV7-2 and TRBJ1-6, with TRBD1 identical over 10 bases. Germline CDR1 reads SGHTA; CDR2 reads FQGNSA. The CDR3 runs 17 residues. V lost 1 base and J lost 8; bases outside the gene matches: 8. The CDR3 sequence is CASSLGPYGTGDSPLHF. CDR3 coding DNA: TGTGCCAGCAGCTTAGGACCATATGGGACAGGGGATTCACCCCTCCACTTT.

The chain carries TRBV9 and TRBJ2-1, with 8 bases aligning to TRBD2. V shed 0 bases and J 3 bases; nucleotides not matched to a gene: 2. CDR1 and CDR2 (germline): SGDLS, YYNGEE. The CDR3 contains 15 residues. CDR3 loop: CASSVESGGYNEQFF. The CDR3 DNA reads as TGTGCCAGCAGCGTAGAAAGCGGGGGCTACAATGAGCAGTTCTTC.

This clone was seen a single time. The V gene is TRBV6-5, the J gene TRBJ1-5; the D is unclear. V lost 4 bases to trimming and J lost 7 bases, with 11 bases between them. The CDR3 contains 13 residues. Per germline, CDR1 MNHEY and CDR2 SVGAGI. CDR3 sequence: CASSWAAGQPQHF. DNA for the CDR3: TGTGCCAGCAGTTGGGCTGCGGGGCAGCCCCAGCATTTT.

V gene TRBV5-8 combines with J gene TRBJ1-1; a possible D gene is TRBD1 (6 bases). This CDR3 comprises 18 residues. CDR1 and CDR2 from the germline V gene are SGHTS and YDEGEE. Deletions cut 4 bases from V and 0 bases from J, with 22 bases between. In nucleotides, the CDR3 is TGTGCCAGCAGCGAGCTCAGTACAGGGTGGGCCATGAACACTGAAGCTTTCTTT. As protein: CASSELSTGWAMNTEAFF. Looking up the rest from reference TRBV5-8 and TRBJ1-1 gives the full variable domain: EAGVTQSPTHLIKTRGQQATLRCSPISGHTSVYWYQQALGLGLQFLLWYDEGEERNRGNFPPRFSGRQFPNYSSELNVNALELEDSALYLCASSELSTGWAMNTEAFFGQGTRLTVV.

The chain has TRBV19 and TRBJ1-6; D gene ambiguous. V was clipped by 3 bases and J by 9 bases, with 9 bases between them. This CDR3 has 13 residues. Per the germline V gene, CDR1 is LNHDA and CDR2 is SQIVND (reference sequence). CDR3: CASSILGISPLHF. CDR3 nucleotide sequence: TGTGCCAGTAGTATCCTCGGGATTTCACCCCTCCACTTT.

This sequence joins TRBV18 and TRBJ2-1; D gene unclear. Germline V gene lookup returns CDR1 KGHSH and CDR2 LQKENI. CDR3 length: 15 amino acids. Deletions cut 0 bases from V and 5 bases from J, with 11 bases between. CDR3 sequence (DNA): TGTGCCAGCTCACCACCCTCACAGCCAAACAATGAGCAGTTCTTC. Its translation: CASSPPSQPNNEQFF.

The gene calls are TRBV15 and TRBJ2-5; 10 nucleotides match TRBD1. The CDR3 runs to 14 residues. V was pared by 8 bases and J by 3 bases, with 6 bases of the junction left unmatched. Germline-derived CDR1 and CDR2 are LNHNV and YYDKDF (reference sequence). The CDR3 loop is CATRRQGAKETQYF. CDR3 in DNA: TGTGCCACCCGTCGACAGGGGGCAAAAGAGACCCAGTACTTC.

This chain uses TRBV5-1 with TRBJ1-1, with 10 bases that match TRBD1. The V gene's germline CDR1 is SGHRS and CDR2 YFSETQ. The CDR3 sequence is 14 residues long. Germline trimming cut 4 bases from V and 10 bases from J; bases unmatched to any gene: 10. The CDR3 sequence is CASSQDRGSSVAFF. The CDR3 DNA reads as TGCGCCAGCAGCCAGGACAGGGGGTCCTCCGTAGCTTTCTTT.

V usage is TRBV24-1 and J usage is TRBJ1-2; 9 bases fit TRBD1. This CDR3 has 18 residues. Germline CDR1 is KGHDR and CDR2 is SFDVKD. V lost 5 bases to trimming and J lost 3 bases; unmatched junction nucleotides: 15. CDR3 nucleotide sequence: TGTGCCACCAGTGGAACTCCGGGACAGGGCCAAGTGGACTATGGCTACACCTTC. Its protein is CATSGTPGQGQVDYGYTF.

The V gene is TRBV6-5, the J gene TRBJ2-2; TRBD1 might be the D (6 bases). The CDR3 is 13 amino acids. V lost 10 bases to trimming and J lost 2 bases, with 11 bases between them. Germline CDR1 MNHEY, CDR2 SVGAGI. CDR3: CATRGANTGELFF. The CDR3 DNA follows: TGTGCCACCAGGGGTGCTAACACCGGGGAGCTGTTTTTT.

The chain links TRBV7-8 to TRBJ1-3; D is undetermined. With 3 bases removed from V and 2 bases from J, the gap between germline ends came to 11 bases. CDR3 length: 15 residues. Germline CDR1 reads SGHVS; CDR2 reads FQNEAQ. The CDR3 DNA reads TGTGCCAGCAGCTTTGGCCCGAGCCCTGGAAACACCATATATTTT. Translated: CASSFGPSPGNTIYF.

This chain links TRBV11-2 with TRBJ2-4; unclear D gene. Germline CDR1 reads SGHAT; CDR2 reads FQNNGV. The CDR3 is made up of 13 amino acids. Trimming shortened V by 9 bases and J by 0 bases, and 9 bases separated the two germline ends. CDR3 coding DNA: TGTGCCAGTGCACAGCTAGCCAAAAACATTCAGTACTTC. Its translation: CASAQLAKNIQYF.